This TCR beta chain appears in the sequencing data of a study of cytomegalovirus exposure and HLA in healthy donors (dated by TCRdb to about 2017). At the level of the whole study: In an earlier analysis of under 750 of the donors, around 290 Gb of sequence data and some 100 million unique TCR beta sequences from 180 million or so T cells were reported. Every discovery cohort repertoire had been produced on one sequencing platform. The aim of the study was to test whether cataloging public T cell receptors could identify signatures of past pathogen exposure. The study used immunosequencing to profile the T cell repertoires of under 700 subjects and linked those repertoires to cytomegalovirus serostatus. Typing coverage differed by locus: A, B, C, DRB1 and DQB1 were typed in roughly 620-630 donors, DQA1 in approximately 520, DPA1 in around 580, and DPB1 in 472. In a later analysis, previously published TCR beta repertoires from 670 or so donors were re-analyzed and high-resolution HLA genotyping was added so that TCR occurrence patterns could be studied. A later genetic analysis used genome-wide SNP genotypes for about 60% of the roughly 700 donors, treating that subset as a discovery cohort. Donor age, sex, ethnicity and CMV serostatus were compiled together with the repertoire data. An earlier analysis of roughly 600 of the donors used high-throughput TCR beta sequencing to judge whether each TCR beta V gene segment behaved as functional or pseudogenic. The study combined high-throughput TCR immunosequencing, statistical association of individual TCRs with disease status, and machine learning to predict cytomegalovirus infection status. Among the approximately 430 genotyped donors, around 81% belonged to the genetic ancestry cluster associated with self-reported Caucasian donors. On average, 235,054 unique TCR beta nucleotide sequences were sequenced per donor among some 420 genotyped donors of the cohort, with approximately 18% of those sequences being non-productive. Both class I and class II loci were covered by HLA typing, at four-digit resolution. Besides the first cohort of 666 subjects, a separate validation cohort made up of about 120 different subjects was used. Approximately 300 gigabases of sequencing data and around 85 million unique TCR sequences made up an early release that covered approximately 650 HLA-typed donors. A handful of DR-DQ haplotypes were handled as single units for association and clustering because linkage in the cohort was strong. Rather than using new phenotypic data, the later analysis identified candidate immune exposures from TCR beta sequences and from how often those sequences occurred across donors.

Library method: the immunoSEQ multiplex PCR assay. A mixture of 60 forward primers for TCR Vbeta segments and 13 reverse primers for TCR Jbeta segments was used in the multiplex PCR. Amplification of the CDR3 region of rearranged TCR beta genes was performed with a multiplex PCR assay on genomic DNA. The amplified TCR beta libraries were sequenced on the Illumina HiSeq System as 87-base-pair reads. The published analysis was carried out like this. Across the 700 or so repertoires, a later analysis counted some 80 million unique TCR beta chains, 8.5 million to 12 million of which were shared by at least two donors. Raw reads were error-corrected and collapsed into unique sequences with a nearest-neighbor algorithm that merged closely related sequences to remove PCR and sequencing errors. V, D and J gene segments were assigned by aligning CDR3 sequences to IMGT reference sequences. Each retained sequence needed at least a six-nucleotide match to both a V gene segment and a J gene segment. A rearrangement was called productive if the CDR3 had no stop codons and remained in frame with V and J, and every other rearrangement was called non-productive. Following IMGT convention, CDR3 was defined as the stretch from the second conserved V-encoded cysteine to the conserved J-encoded phenylalanine. In an earlier analysis of around 540 of the donors, sequences lacking an unambiguous match to a single V gene segment were excluded. In an earlier analysis of approximately 610 of the donors, V segments were called functional above 56.7% productive rearrangements and were called segregating when the between-donor standard deviation exceeded 5%. A statistical classification framework was developed to diagnose cytomegalovirus status using the catalog of TCR beta chain sequences. V and J gene assignment, in a later analysis, came from comparing TCR nucleotide sequences with IMGT/GENE-DB human TR gene sequences. Using the TCRdist pipeline, a later analysis assigned CDR3 sequences along with most-parsimonious VDJ recombination scenarios. In a later analysis, every TCR beta chain was defined by the combination of its CDR3 amino acid sequence and its V-gene family, and reads without a unique V-gene family were dropped. In a later analysis, approximately 590 highly shared, low-generation-probability nucleotide sequences were removed to address suspected cross-contamination and a sequencing artifact. In a later analysis, a clonal expansion index for each public chain was calculated from normalized within-repertoire ranks of inferred template counts. In a later analysis, generation probabilities were computed using a VDJ recombination model fitted to out-of-frame rearrangements, and the results were checked against IGoR. A later analysis scored TCR-TCR, TCR-HLA and TCR-CMV co-occurrence with hypergeometric tests, applying a repertoire-size bias correction to TCR pairs. In a later analysis, false discovery rates were estimated by permuting HLA or CMV assignments 20 times. In a later analysis, co-occurring TCRs were grouped with DBSCAN, and TCRdist sequence similarity was added when clustering was performed within HLA-allele-positive subsets. Repertoires with fewer than 30,000 or more than 120,000 public chains, plus five repertoires with anomalous nucleotide sharing, were excluded from co-occurrence clustering. TCRdb took this table from immuneACCESS and kept in-frame rearrangements with V and J called. Such tables lack part of the clones; where checked against another copy, unresolved V genes explain under half of the gap, and the rest is unexplained. That table is the source of V, J and clone size, and D and trimming were worked out from the DNA. This sample has roughly 100,000 clones in its table, and around three quarters of those were observed once. The leading ten clones occupy about 0.8% of the sample.

V trim: 2 bases; J trim: 6 bases; unmatched bases: 12. The germline V gene sets CDR1 to SGHVS and CDR2 to FNYEAQ. Including cysteine and phenylalanine, the CDR3 has 18 amino acids. The retained sequence is limited to the CDR3, 54 bases, with the frame set at the first base. This clone was recorded only once. Its target antigen remains unknown. The input lacks base qualities; no much larger clone sits a single base away. General findings and caveats noted by the study authors: This cohort had only TCR beta chains sequenced, and the lack of alpha or paired-chain data limited which features could be detected. CMV serostatus was the only immune exposure information available for the cohort. The classifier was reported to diagnose cytomegalovirus status with high specificity and sensitivity in both the original cohort and the validation cohort. The presence/absence analyses assumed that sequencing depth was roughly uniform across donors, and that assumption may not be true. Several of the top co-occurrence clusters appeared to be linked to parvovirus B19, influenza, CMV and Epstein-Barr virus, according to a later analysis. Some IMGT-functional V segments, including TRBV6-2 and TRBV6-3, could not be distinguished by the 87-base-pair reads and were therefore excluded. Because HLA typing was missing for some donors at each locus, association tests included only the typed subset. Specific HLA alleles were associated with over 15,000 TCR beta sequences at a false discovery rate of 0.05 in a later analysis. Across donors, most TCR sequences were observed very rarely, whereas some public TCRs were present in many individuals. In a later genetic analysis, fewer N-insertions in productive TCRs were reported among donors in an Asian-associated ancestry cluster than the roughly 670-donor mean. A few of the identified cytomegalovirus-associated TCR beta chains were confirmed in vitro to be specific for cytomegalovirus antigens. In an earlier analysis of some 500 of the donors, most TCR beta V segments appeared in productive rearrangements about 87% or about 30% of the time, broadly matching IMGT annotations. The earlier analysis of 587 of the donors excluded around 17 rarely observed V segments, including chromosome 9 orphons, because counts were too low. A cluster of highly shared sequence variants was judged likely to be a technical artifact of the sequencing pipeline. When HLA alleles, especially DR and DQ, strongly co-occurred, attributing TCR associations to individual alleles was difficult. V-gene and J-gene trimming of TCR beta chains was associated with a missense DCLRE1C variant in a later genetic analysis, and the association was replicated in an independent cohort. The authors suggested that the approach could potentially be generalized to other disease states and immunological phenotypes. The study listed around 160 TCR beta chains as associated with cytomegalovirus. A further reported finding was that TCR beta sequences accurately predicted the HLA-A and HLA-B alleles for most subjects in the first cohort. Correlated functional status among segregating V segments might reflect linkage disequilibrium, but an unknown experimental factor could not be ruled out. In a later analysis, the rate of TCR association differed among HLA loci, with DRB1 alleles having the most associated TCRs and HLA-C alleles having the fewest. According to a later analysis, most CMV-associated TCR beta chains appeared to be HLA-restricted, and the HLA associations seemed to be driven largely by CMV exposure. Compared with equally common non-associated chains, HLA-associated TCR beta chains in a later analysis were more clonally expanded and had lower generation probabilities.

The cohort was made up of hundreds of healthy bone marrow donors. At the time of sampling, all cohort members were nominally healthy, though unrecorded immune exposures were likely present. The donor tested CMV seronegative, placing the donor among the 350 or so seronegative members of the cohort. Every donor gave a peripheral blood sample, and the peripheral blood mononuclear cells from that sample were used for TCR beta sequencing. Genomic DNA extraction from the blood cell samples was performed with the Qiagen DNeasy Blood Extraction Kit. The material sequenced was PBMCs. The sequence was obtained from a boy aged 5-17 years in good health and CMV-seronegative. In this chain, TRBV7-6 is recombined with TRBJ2-1, with 11 central nucleotides matching TRBD2. Read as DNA, the sequence is TGTGCCAGCAGCTTAAGGGTAGCGGGGGGGGAAGGTGGCAATGAGCAGTTCTTC. Translated, it reads CASSLRVAGGEGGNEQFF. With the portions outside the CDR3 filled from the reference TRBV7-6 and TRBJ2-1 genes, the complete variable region becomes GAGVSQSPRYKVTKRGQDVALRCDPISGHVSLYWYRQALGQGPEFLTYFNYEAQQDKSGLPNDRFSAERPEGSISTLTIQRTEQRDSAMYRCASSLRVAGGEGGNEQFFGPGTRLTVL.